The source of this TCR beta chain is a study of PD-1 blockade in classical Hodgkin lymphoma. The CDR3 is made up of 21 amino acids. Trimming cost V 2 bases and J 5 bases; bases outside gene matches: 16. Germline V gene sequence: CDR1 KGHSH, CDR2 LQKENI. The method was immunoSEQ multiplex PCR; TCRdb's version includes in-frame clones alone and lacks a portion of them. This table has around 100,000 clones, 75% to 95% appearing once. Time point given: cycle 4 day 1 (C4D1), after five to seven weeks of nivolumab. No patient escaped relapse after autologous stem cell transplantation, and brentuximab vedotin exposure varied.

This clonotype originated in a human donor with classical Hodgkin lymphoma. The source was peripheral blood mononuclear cells (PBMCs), collected before the fourth cycle of nivolumab. This rearrangement joins TRBV18 to TRBJ2-2, with 14 bases fitting TRBD2. CDR3 nucleotide sequence: TGTGCCAGCTCACCAAAACCCGGGGGACTAGCGGGGGCGGCGAGGACCGGGGAGCTGTTTTTT. Residues: CASSPKPGGLAGAARTGELFF.